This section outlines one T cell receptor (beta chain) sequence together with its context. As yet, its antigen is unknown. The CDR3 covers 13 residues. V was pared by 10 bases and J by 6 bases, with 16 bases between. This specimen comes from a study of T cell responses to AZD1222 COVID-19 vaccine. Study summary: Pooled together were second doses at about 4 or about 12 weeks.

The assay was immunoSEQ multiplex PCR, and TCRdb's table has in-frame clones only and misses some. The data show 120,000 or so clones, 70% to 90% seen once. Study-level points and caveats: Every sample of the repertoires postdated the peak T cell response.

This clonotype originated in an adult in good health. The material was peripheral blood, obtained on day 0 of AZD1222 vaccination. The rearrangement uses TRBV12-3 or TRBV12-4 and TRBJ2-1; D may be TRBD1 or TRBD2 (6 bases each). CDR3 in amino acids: CAIRGLAINEQFF. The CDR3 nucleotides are TGTGCCATCCGGGGGCTAGCGATCAATGAGCAGTTCTTC.